This T cell receptor beta chain was captured by sequencing in a study of blood T cells in healthy people across ages. Whole-study context: The template switching approach captured approximately one barcoded beta molecule for every two T cells.

Germline assignment: CDR1 MNHNS and CDR2 SASEGT. CDR3 length equals 15 residues. The ends lost 3 bases at V and 4 bases at J; junction bases unmatched: 6. Using a J-beta primer mix together with a sample-barcoded 5' primer, a second PCR was run for about 6 to 12 cycles. Through a template-switch adaptor with 12 random nucleotides, each cDNA molecule received a tag. TCRdb used MiXCR to reprocess the 5' RACE reads, holding one entry per CDR3 protein. This repertoire shows 790,000 or so distinct CDR3 sequences, more than 55% found once; its top ten account for roughly 24%. Input material: blood. This clonotype was sampled from a man aged 35-49 years in good health. This chain connects TRBV6-1 to TRBJ1-1; 9 nucleotides agree with TRBD1. The CDR3 loop is CASSDRTGAGTEAFF. DNA for the CDR3: TGTGCCAGCAGTGATCGGACAGGGGCGGGCACTGAAGCTTTCTTT.